The clone carrying this T cell receptor (beta chain) came up many times. CDR1 is SEHNR and CDR2 is FQNEAQ in the germline V gene (reference sequence). V was trimmed by 5 bases and J by 5 bases, leaving 15 bases between them. CDR3 length: 14 residues. These data originate in a study of T cells in Graves' hyperthyroidism and ophthalmopathy. Amplified TCR beta CDR3 regions came from RNA transcripts. A set of HTBI primers served as the primers for a first-round RT-PCR of the TCR CDR3. In TCRdb, the multiplex PCR reads were re-called with MiXCR into one record per CDR3 protein. The profile covers hundreds of thousands of distinct CDR3 sequences, with approximately 15% appearing a single time and 2.5% to 4% taken by the ten largest.

The receptor's source is a woman in her thirties or forties with Graves' ophthalmopathy. The specimen was blood. The chain carries TRBV7-9 and TRBJ2-5, with D possibly called TRBD1 or TRBD2 (5 bases each). CDR3 amino acids: CASSLQAGTETQYF. The CDR3, as DNA: TGTGCCAGCAGCCTTCAGGCAGGGACGGAGACCCAGTACTTC.